This T cell receptor (beta chain) is from a study of Graves' ophthalmopathy and Graves' hyperthyroidism. Study overall: The blood sample was drawn at first diagnosis and before any treatment. General study points: Ophthalmopathy could be told apart from stable hyperthyroidism by a 13-signature model (roughly 90% sensitivity, 70% to 84% specificity). Blood also harbored most expanded thyroid clonotypes above 0.001 frequency.

This clonotype was picked up many times. Its antigen is still unknown. With a duration under 3 months, ophthalmopathy in the donors showed moderate-to-severe activity, CAS ≥3 and NOSPECS ≥4. For repertoire sequencing, the TCR beta CDR3 regions were amplified from RNA transcripts. RT-PCR with HTBI primers came first, then second-round multiplex PCR. One entry per CDR3 protein results from TCRdb running MiXCR on the multiplex PCR reads. This sample has a few hundred thousand distinct CDR3 sequences, with around a sixth found just once. V gave up 2 bases and J gave up 0 bases, with 1 base separating them. The CDR3 has 11 amino acids. Germline V gene sequence: CDR1 GTSNPN, CDR2 SVGIG (reference sequence).

This clonotype was obtained from an adult man with Graves' ophthalmopathy. The rearrangement joins TRBV30 to TRBJ1-2; D remains unclear. Material for sequencing was peripheral blood. CDR3 loop: CAWSSNYGYTF. The DNA of the CDR3 is TGTGCCTGGAGTTCTAACTATGGCTACACCTTC.